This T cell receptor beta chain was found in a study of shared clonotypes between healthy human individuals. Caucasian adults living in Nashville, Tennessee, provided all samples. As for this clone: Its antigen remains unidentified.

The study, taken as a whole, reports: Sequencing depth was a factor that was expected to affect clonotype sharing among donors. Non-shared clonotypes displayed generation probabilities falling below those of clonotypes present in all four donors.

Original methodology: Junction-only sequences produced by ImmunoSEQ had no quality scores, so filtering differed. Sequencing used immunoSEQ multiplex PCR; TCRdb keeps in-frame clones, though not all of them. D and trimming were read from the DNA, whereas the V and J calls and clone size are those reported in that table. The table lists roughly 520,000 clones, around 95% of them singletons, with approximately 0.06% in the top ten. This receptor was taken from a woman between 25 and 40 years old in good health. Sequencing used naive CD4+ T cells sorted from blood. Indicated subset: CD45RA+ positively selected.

The DNA of the CDR3 is TGTGCCAGCAGCCAAAAAGGGGCCGCTAACAATGAGCAGTTCTTC. It translates to CASSQKGAANNEQFF. The V gene is TRBV4-2, the J gene TRBJ2-1; a weak D match, TRBD1 (5 bases). This CDR3 has 15 amino acids. Germline CDR1 is LGHNA and CDR2 is YNFKEQ. Between the trimmed V and J ends, which lost 2 bases and 5 bases, there was a span of 13 bases.